This T cell receptor (beta chain) is drawn from a study of blood T cell repertoires in COVID-19. This CDR3 contains 20 residues. Trimming took 2 bases from V and 4 from J; bases not matched to a gene: 17. TCRdb keeps only in-frame clones here, not all; method: immunoSEQ multiplex PCR. The repertoire holds about 220,000 clones, with about 79% as singletons. The sequenced sample consisted of PBMCs or T cells enriched from blood (not recorded which). The chain employs TRBV23-1 and TRBJ1-5; 10 bases line up with TRBD1. TRBV23-1 is sorted into the ORF group, with uncertain function. This sequence originates from a woman aged 40 to 55 with acute COVID-19. This CDR3 reads CASSQSLADRGERGNQPQHF. The CDR3 region has the DNA TGCGCCAGCAGTCAAAGTCTTGCGGACAGGGGGGAGCGGGGAAATCAGCCCCAGCATTTT.